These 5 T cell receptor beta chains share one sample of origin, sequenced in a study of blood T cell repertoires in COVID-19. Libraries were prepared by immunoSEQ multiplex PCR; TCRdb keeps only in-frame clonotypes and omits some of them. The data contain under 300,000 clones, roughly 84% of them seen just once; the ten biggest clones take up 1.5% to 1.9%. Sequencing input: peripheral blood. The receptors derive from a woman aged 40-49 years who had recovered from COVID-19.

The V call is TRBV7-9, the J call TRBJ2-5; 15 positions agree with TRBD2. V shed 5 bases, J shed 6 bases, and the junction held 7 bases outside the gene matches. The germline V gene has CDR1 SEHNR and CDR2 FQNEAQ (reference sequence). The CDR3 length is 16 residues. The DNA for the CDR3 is TGTGCCAGCAGCCGGGACGGACTAGCGGGGGGGAAGACCCAGTACTTC. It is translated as CASSRDGLAGGKTQYF.

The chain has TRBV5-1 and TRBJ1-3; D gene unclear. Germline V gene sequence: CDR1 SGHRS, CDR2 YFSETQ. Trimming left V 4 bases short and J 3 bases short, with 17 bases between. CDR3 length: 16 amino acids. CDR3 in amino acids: CASSPQAGRGGNTIYF. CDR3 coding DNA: TGCGCCAGCAGCCCCCAGGCGGGTCGAGGTGGAAACACCATATATTTT.

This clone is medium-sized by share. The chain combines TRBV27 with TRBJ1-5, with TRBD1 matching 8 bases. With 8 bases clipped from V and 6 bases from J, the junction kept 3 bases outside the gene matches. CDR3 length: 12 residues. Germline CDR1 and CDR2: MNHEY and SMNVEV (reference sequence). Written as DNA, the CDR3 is TGTGCCAGCGGACAGGGTCTTCAGCCCCAGCATTTT. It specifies CASGQGLQPQHF.

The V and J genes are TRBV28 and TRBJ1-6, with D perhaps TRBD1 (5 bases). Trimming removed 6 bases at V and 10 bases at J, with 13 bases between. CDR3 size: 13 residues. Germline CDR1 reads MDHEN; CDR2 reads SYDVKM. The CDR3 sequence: CASSREGLSPLHF. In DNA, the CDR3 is TGTGCCAGCAGCCGGGAGGGGCTGTCACCCCTCCACTTT.

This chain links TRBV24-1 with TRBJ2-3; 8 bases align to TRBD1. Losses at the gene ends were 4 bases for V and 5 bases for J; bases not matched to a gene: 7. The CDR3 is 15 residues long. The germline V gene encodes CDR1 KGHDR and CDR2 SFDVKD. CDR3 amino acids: CATSDPGQGGDTQYF. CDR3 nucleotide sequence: TGTGCCACCAGTGACCCTGGACAGGGTGGAGATACGCAGTATTTT.